The present T cell receptor beta chain was sequenced within a study of control samples from healthy donors and cancer patients (dated by TCRdb to 2018 to 2021). Based on the germline V gene, the CDR1 and CDR2 sequences are SGHTA and FQGNSA. The CDR3 has 15 amino acids, counting the end cysteine and phenylalanine. The sequence is cut down to CDR3 DNA, 45 bases in frame from base 1. V loses 5 bases at its end and J loses 5 bases; junction bases beyond the gene matches: 6. Receptor amplification or capture employed the immunoSEQ multiplex PCR assay. TCRdb took over this immuneACCESS table, retaining in-frame rearrangements with V and J assigned. Such tables are incomplete; in checked studies, under half of the missing clones stem from an unresolved V gene, and the remainder is unexplained. The sample yields 180,000 or so clones; 93% were counted once. The ten top clones hold approximately 4% of the sample.

A note on this clone: Its target antigen remains unknown. Qualities for individual bases were not recorded, and no much larger clone is one base off.

The specimen sequenced was blood. Recombination linked TRBV7-2 to TRBJ2-5, with 12 bases aligning to TRBD1. This receptor was taken from a woman aged 60-70 years in good health. The CDR3 here reads CASSGGQGAFETQYF. The nucleotide sequence reads as follows: TGTGCCAGCAGCGGGGGACAGGGGGCATTCGAGACCCAGTACTTC.